This T cell receptor beta chain was recovered during a study of T cell responses to AZD1222 COVID-19 vaccine. Study-level findings and limits: Baseline serology detected seropositivity in only five to seven AZD1222 recipients.

Here immunoSEQ multiplex PCR was the method, and the copy in TCRdb shows in-frame clones only, minus some. Here the sample spans around 120,000 clones, 92% being singletons. A remark on this clone: The antigen is not known.

This CDR3 spans 15 amino acids. The germline V gene encodes CDR1 LGHNA and CDR2 YSLEER. V gave up 3 bases and J gave up 3 bases, with 14 bases separating them. The rearrangement uses TRBV4-3 and TRBJ1-2; D is possibly TRBD1 (5 bases). The receptor was isolated from an adult in good health. Source: peripheral blood, taken on day 0 of AZD1222 vaccination. For the CDR3, the DNA is TGCGCCAGCAGCCAGGGGAGGCAGGGCGACTATGGCTACACCTTC. Translation gives CASSQGRQGDYGYTF.